Following are 15 T cell receptor beta chains from one sample sequenced in a study of blood T cell repertoires in COVID-19. Only in-frame clones appear in the TCRdb table, and some are missing; sequencing was by immunoSEQ multiplex PCR. The profile shows under 150,000 clones, about 76% of them singletons. Material for sequencing was peripheral blood. The receptors originated from a woman aged 60-75 years with active or convalescent COVID-19.

V and J are TRBV12-3 or TRBV12-4 and TRBJ2-7; 7 bases are shared with TRBD1. This CDR3 comprises 12 residues. Germline trimming cut 3 bases from V and 4 bases from J; bases unmatched to any gene: 0. In DNA form, the CDR3 reads TGTGCCAGCAGTTTGGACAGGTACGAGCAGTACGTC. Translating gives CASSLDRYEQYV.

This clone has just one count. The rearrangement links TRBV6-5 to TRBJ1-1, with unresolved D. V was cut by 8 bases and J by 1 base, with 8 bases left in between. CDR1 MNHEY and CDR2 SVGAGI come from the germline V gene. This CDR3 is 12 amino acids long. The CDR3 protein is CASCRQNTEAFF. DNA of the CDR3: TGTGCCAGCTGCAGGCAGAACACTGAAGCTTTCTTT.

The rearrangement links TRBV7-3 to TRBJ2-1, with D uncertain. The V end was cut by 4 bases, the J end by 8 bases, with 6 bases between. Germline V CDR1 and CDR2: SGHTA, FQGTGA. The CDR3 extends over 11 amino acids. CDR3 nucleotides: TGTGCCAGCAGCTCACAATATGAGCAGTTCTTC. Translated, it gives CASSSQYEQFF.

The rearrangement joins TRBV10-3 to TRBJ2-5; TRBD2 matches 11 bases. Germline CDR1 ENHRY, CDR2 SYGVKD. There are 15 residues in the CDR3. J gave up 5 bases and V 6 bases, and 8 bases lay outside the gene matches. The CDR3 is CAISPSLAGGETQYF. CDR3 DNA sequence: TGTGCCATCAGCCCCAGTCTAGCGGGAGGTGAGACCCAGTACTTC.

The chain is built from TRBV7-2 and TRBJ1-4; D possibly corresponds to TRBD1 (6 bases). The germline V gene has CDR1 SGHTA and CDR2 FQGNSA. V gave up 6 bases and J gave up 5 bases, with 13 bases separating them. This CDR3 comprises 14 residues. CDR3 in DNA: TGTGCCAGCAGTCCCGTTGACAGGAATGAAAAACTGTTTTTT. This translates into CASSPVDRNEKLFF.

The chain joins TRBV6-1 to TRBJ2-7; D not certain. This CDR3 spans 15 amino acids. With 1 base removed from V and 3 bases from J, the gap between germline ends came to 13 bases. Germline-derived CDR1 and CDR2 are MNHNS and SASEGT. The CDR3 loop is CASSEGIARSYEQYV. The DNA for the CDR3 is TGTGCCAGCAGTGAAGGGATAGCAAGGAGCTACGAGCAGTACGTC.

The chain is built from TRBV19 and TRBJ2-6; 8 bases are a match to TRBD1. Trimming took 5 bases from V and 1 from J; bases not matched to a gene: 10. This CDR3 is 18 amino acids long. In germline, CDR1 is LNHDA, CDR2 SQIVND (reference sequence). The CDR3 DNA is TGTGCCAGTAGTCCCCGGACAGGGTTCCTATCTGGGGCCAACGTCCTGACTTTC. It translates to CASSPRTGFLSGANVLTF. The whole variable domain, remainder taken from reference TRBV19 and TRBJ2-6, is DGGITQSPKYLFRKEGQNVTLSCEQNLNHDAMYWYRQDPGQGLRLIYYSQIVNDFQKGDIAEGYSVSREKKESFPLTVTSAQKNPTAFYLCASSPRTGFLSGANVLTFGAGSRLTVL.

This clone was seen repeatedly, ten times or more. The genes are TRBV4-1 and TRBJ1-5; no clear D gene. V gave up 4 bases and J gave up 2 bases, with 12 bases separating them. The CDR3 has 15 residues. Germline V gene lookup returns CDR1 MGHRA and CDR2 YSYEKL. This chain's CDR3 is CASSPREGGNQPQHF. DNA of the CDR3: TGCGCCAGCAGCCCTCGTGAGGGAGGCAATCAGCCCCAGCATTTT.

This chain connects TRBV6-1 to TRBJ2-2, with D unclear. The germline V and J ends were trimmed by 2 bases and 0 bases, with 4 bases remaining between them. Germline V CDR1 and CDR2: MNHNS, SASEGT. The CDR3 sequence is 14 residues long. The chain's CDR3 is CASSETPNTGELFF. In DNA, the CDR3 is TGTGCCAGCAGTGAAACACCGAACACCGGGGAGCTGTTTTTT.

V gene TRBV28 combines with J gene TRBJ1-3, with D unresolved. There are 15 residues in the CDR3. V lost 7 bases and J 0 bases, leaving 13 bases between the germline ends. Germline assignment: CDR1 MDHEN and CDR2 SYDVKM. The CDR3 DNA reads as TGTGCCAGCAAACAAGACTCGGTCTCTGGAAACACCATATATTTT. Amino acids: CASKQDSVSGNTIYF.

The gene calls are TRBV27 and TRBJ2-1, with 8 bases lining up with TRBD1. Germline V gives CDR1 MNHEY, CDR2 SMNVEV (reference sequence). This CDR3 spans 15 amino acids. J lost 4 bases, V lost 1 base, and 3 bases had no gene match. The CDR3 is CASSLFQGAYNEQFF. DNA for the CDR3: TGTGCCAGCAGTTTATTCCAGGGGGCTTACAATGAGCAGTTCTTC.

The genes are TRBV28 and TRBJ2-1; tentatively, D is TRBD2 (5 bases). The V gene lost 7 bases and the J gene lost 0 bases, with 7 bases spanning the gap. Germline CDR1 reads MDHEN; CDR2 reads SYDVKM. CDR3 length: 13 amino acids. Here the CDR3 DNA reads TGTGCCAGCAAGCGGAGCTCCTACAATGAGCAGTTCTTC. Translated: CASKRSSYNEQFF.

The rearrangement uses TRBV19 and TRBJ2-3, with 10 bases identical to TRBD2. The CDR3 is 15 amino acids. V was clipped by 6 bases and J by 4 bases; unmatched bases: 7. Germline V gene data show CDR1 as LNHDA and CDR2 as SQIVND (reference sequence). CDR3 region: CASSFQRGGADTQYF. DNA of the CDR3: TGTGCCAGTAGCTTCCAGCGGGGGGGCGCAGATACGCAGTATTTT.

The genes are TRBV30 and TRBJ2-3; D is perhaps TRBD2 (6 bases). Germline V gene lookup returns CDR1 GTSNPN and CDR2 SVGIG (reference sequence). The V and J ends lost 4 bases and 7 bases respectively, with 18 bases between them. The CDR3 contains 14 residues. The CDR3 DNA reads TGTGCCTGGACCGCCCAAGGAGGGCATCATACGCAGTATTTT. This gives the protein CAWTAQGGHHTQYF. Full variable domain (rest looked up from reference TRBV30 and TRBJ2-3): SQTIHQWPATLVQPVGSPLSLECTVEGTSNPNLYWYRQAAGRGLQLLFYSVGIGQISSEVPQNLSASRPQDRQFILSSKKLLLSDSGFYLCAWTAQGGHHTQYFGPGTRLTVL.

This clone has a handful of counts. The rearrangement links TRBV14 to TRBJ1-6, with D possibly TRBD1 on 5 matching bases. Germline values: CDR1 SGHDN, CDR2 FVKESK. The length of the CDR3 is 14 residues. Trimming pared 0 bases from V and 9 bases from J, leaving 9 bases between. CDR3 sequence reads: CASSQDRVRSPLHF. CDR3 sequence (DNA): TGTGCCAGCAGCCAAGACAGGGTCCGTTCACCCCTCCACTTT.